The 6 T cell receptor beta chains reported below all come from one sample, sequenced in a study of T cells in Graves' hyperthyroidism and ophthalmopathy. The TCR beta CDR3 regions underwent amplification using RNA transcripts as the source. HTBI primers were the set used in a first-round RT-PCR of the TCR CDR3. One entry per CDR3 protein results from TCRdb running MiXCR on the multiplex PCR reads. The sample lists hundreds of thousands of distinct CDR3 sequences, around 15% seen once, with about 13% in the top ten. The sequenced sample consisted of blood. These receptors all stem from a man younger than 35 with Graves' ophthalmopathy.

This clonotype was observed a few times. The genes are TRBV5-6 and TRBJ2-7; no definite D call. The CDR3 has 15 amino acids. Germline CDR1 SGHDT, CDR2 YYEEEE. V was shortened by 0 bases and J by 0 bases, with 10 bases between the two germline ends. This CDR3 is CASSLEPLGSYEQYF. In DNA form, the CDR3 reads TGTGCCAGCAGCTTGGAGCCTCTGGGCTCCTACGAGCAGTACTTC.

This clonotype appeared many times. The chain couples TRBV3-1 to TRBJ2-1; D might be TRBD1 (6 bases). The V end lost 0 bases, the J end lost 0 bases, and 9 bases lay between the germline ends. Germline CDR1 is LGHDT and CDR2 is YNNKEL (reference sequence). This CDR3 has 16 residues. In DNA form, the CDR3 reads TGTGCCAGCAGCCAAGAGGCAGGGGTCTCCTACAATGAGCAGTTCTTC. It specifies CASSQEAGVSYNEQFF.

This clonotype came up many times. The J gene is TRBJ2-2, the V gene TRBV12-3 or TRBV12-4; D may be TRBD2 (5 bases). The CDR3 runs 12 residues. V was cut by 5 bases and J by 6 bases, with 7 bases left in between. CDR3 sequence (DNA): TGTGCCAGCAGTAGCGGCGCCGGGGAGCTGTTTTTT. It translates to CASSSGAGELFF.

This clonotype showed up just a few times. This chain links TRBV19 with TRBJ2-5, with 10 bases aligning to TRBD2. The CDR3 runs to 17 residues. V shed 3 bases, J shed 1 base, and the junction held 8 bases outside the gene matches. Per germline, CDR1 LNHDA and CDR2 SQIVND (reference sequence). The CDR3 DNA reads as TGTGCCAGTAGTATGATTGGGCTAGCGGGGGCCCAAGAGACCCAGTACTTC. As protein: CASSMIGLAGAQETQYF.

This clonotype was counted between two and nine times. Here the CDR3 DNA reads TGTGCCAGTAGTAAATGGGACAGGGGGCAGAGGACCGAAGCTTTCTTT. Its translation is CASSKWDRGQRTEAFF. The chain carries TRBV19 and TRBJ1-1; TRBD1 matches 12 bases. With V trimmed by 4 bases and J by 8 bases, 11 bases remained unmatched. The CDR3 runs to 16 residues. Germline V CDR1 and CDR2: LNHDA, SQIVND (reference sequence).

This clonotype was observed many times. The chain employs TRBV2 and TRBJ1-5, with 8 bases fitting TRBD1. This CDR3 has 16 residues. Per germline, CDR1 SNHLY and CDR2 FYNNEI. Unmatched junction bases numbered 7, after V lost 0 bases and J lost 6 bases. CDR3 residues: CASSEARQGAIQPQHF. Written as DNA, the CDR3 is TGTGCCAGCAGTGAAGCGCGCCAGGGGGCCATTCAGCCCCAGCATTTT. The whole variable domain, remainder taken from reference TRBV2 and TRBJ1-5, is EPEVTQTPSHQVTQMGQEVILRCVPISNHLYFYWYRQILGQKVEFLVSFYNNEISEKSEIFDDQFSVERPDGSNFTLKIRSTKLEDSAMYFCASSEARQGAIQPQHFGDGTRLSIL.